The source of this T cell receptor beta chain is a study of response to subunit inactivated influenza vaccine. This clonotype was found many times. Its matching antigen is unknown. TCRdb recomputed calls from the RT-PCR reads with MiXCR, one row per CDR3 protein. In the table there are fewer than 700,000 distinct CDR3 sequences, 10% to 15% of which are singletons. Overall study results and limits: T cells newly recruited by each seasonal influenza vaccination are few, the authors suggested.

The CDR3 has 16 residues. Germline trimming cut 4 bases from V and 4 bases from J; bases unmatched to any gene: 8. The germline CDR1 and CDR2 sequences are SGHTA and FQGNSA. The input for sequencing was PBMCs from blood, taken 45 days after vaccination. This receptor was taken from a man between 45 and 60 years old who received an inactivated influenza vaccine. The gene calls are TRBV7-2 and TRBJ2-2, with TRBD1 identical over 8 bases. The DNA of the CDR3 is TGTGCCAGCAGCTATGGACAGGGAGCAGGCACCGGGGAGCTGTTTTTT. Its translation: CASSYGQGAGTGELFF.